Each of the 6 T cell receptor beta chains below was sequenced from the same sample in a study of cytomegalovirus exposure and HLA in healthy donors. Primers included in the PCR were 60 Vbeta and 13 Jbeta primers. Using immunoSEQ multiplex PCR, the repertoire was profiled, and TCRdb retains in-frame clones only, with some absent. The sample consists of 150,000 to 200,000 clones, roughly four fifths of them appearing once. The specimen sequenced was PBMCs. All receptors derive from a young woman in good health and CMV-seropositive.

J is TRBJ2-1 and V is TRBV28, with 7 bases matching TRBD2. The junction had 5 bases not matched to a gene; V was cut back by 4 bases and J by 5 bases. CDR3 length: 14 amino acids. From germline, CDR1 is MDHEN and CDR2 SYDVKM. The CDR3 nucleotides read TGTGCCAGCAGTTCCCTAGCGGAAAACAATGAGCAGTTCTTC. Translation gives CASSSLAENNEQFF.

With respect to this clone: The same CDR3 is also encoded by other DNA sequences in this sample. The V call is TRBV7-9, the J call TRBJ1-2; D might be TRBD1 (6 bases). Between the trimmed V and J ends, which lost 5 bases and 1 base, there was a span of 8 bases. Germline assignment: CDR1 SEHNR and CDR2 FQNEAQ (reference sequence). This CDR3 is 13 amino acids long. The CDR3 DNA reads TGTGCCAGCAGCCTACAGGGTAACTATGGCTACACCTTC. Translating gives CASSLQGNYGYTF.

The genes are TRBV5-1 and TRBJ1-5; 7 bases align to TRBD1. V lost 4 bases, J lost 0 bases, and 4 bases stayed unmatched. Germline CDR1 reads SGHRS; CDR2 reads YFSETQ. There are 15 residues in the CDR3. As DNA, the CDR3 is TGCGCCAGCAGCGCAACAGGGGATAGCAATCAGCCCCAGCATTTT. This encodes CASSATGDSNQPQHF.

This chain joins TRBV7-2 and TRBJ1-5, with TRBD1 as a possible D gene (6 bases). Trimming stripped 5 bases from V and 0 bases from J, with 11 bases between. Germline-derived CDR1 and CDR2 are SGHTA and FQGNSA. This CDR3 has 15 residues. The CDR3 sequence: CASSKGQDSNQPQHF. In DNA form, the CDR3 reads TGTGCCAGCAGCAAGGGACAAGATAGCAATCAGCCCCAGCATTTT.

The chain is built from TRBV5-1 and TRBJ2-1, with 12 bases that match TRBD2. The junction had 20 bases not matched to a gene; V was cut back by 6 bases and J by 10 bases. This CDR3 has 18 residues. Germline CDR1 is SGHRS and CDR2 is YFSETQ. CDR3 region: CASNPPLGLAGSSGEQFF. CDR3 bases: TGCGCCAGCAACCCCCCCTTAGGACTAGCGGGGAGCTCGGGCGAGCAGTTCTTC.

The genes are TRBV5-6 and TRBJ2-7, with 9 bases matching TRBD1. Trimming at V came to 3 bases and at J to 6 bases, leaving 10 bases not matched to a gene. CDR3 length: 15 amino acids. CDR1 and CDR2 (germline): SGHDT, YYEEEE. The CDR3 DNA sequence: TGTGCCAGCAGCTGGGCCGGGACAGGGTATAGCGAGCAGTACTTC. Its translation: CASSWAGTGYSEQYF.